The clone carrying this T cell receptor (beta chain) was counted a single time. Researchers ran the PCR with 60 Vbeta and 13 Jbeta primers. As processed by the authors: A later analysis tallied some 80 million unique TCR beta chains, about 11 million of them shared. Libraries were prepared by immunoSEQ multiplex PCR; TCRdb keeps only in-frame clonotypes and omits some of them. Clone size and the V and J calls come from that table; the DNA yielded D and trimming. The repertoire includes 210,000 or so clones, about 85% of them detected once, and roughly 0.26% sits in the top ten. Per the germline V gene, CDR1 is MDHEN and CDR2 is SYDVKM. Trimming removed 7 bases from V and 1 base from J, with 16 bases in between. This CDR3 is built from 16 residues. The donors were healthy bone marrow donors. The sample originates from a study of cytomegalovirus exposure and HLA in healthy donors. Background on the study: Earlier work reported 90 million to 120 million unique TCR beta sequences from about 200 million T cells. From HLA-typed donors, an early data release held approximately 85 million unique TCRs.

The sample consisted of PBMCs. This sequence originates from a girl aged 2-10 years in good health and CMV-seronegative. This chain connects TRBV28 to TRBJ1-4; maybe TRBD1 (5 bases). The CDR3 DNA sequence: TGTGCCAGCACCCCTGCGGGGACGATAACTAATGAAAAACTGTTTTTT. This encodes CASTPAGTITNEKLFF.